This T cell receptor beta chain was found in a study of PD-L1 blockade in urothelial cancer. Overall study: Researchers looked at the blood 3 weeks (second dose) and 6 weeks after treatment began.

Germline V gene lookup returns CDR1 SGHVS and CDR2 FNYEAQ. Trimming at V came to 4 bases and at J to 1 base, leaving 6 bases not matched to a gene. The CDR3 consists of 16 residues. The table came from immunoSEQ multiplex PCR; TCRdb's copy has only in-frame clones and leaves some out. The table lists tens of thousands of clones, 84% of them singletons. The time point is: pretreatment peripheral blood. This receptor was taken from a man aged 60-69 years with urothelial cancer. Sequencing used PBMCs, obtained around atezolizumab (anti-PD-L1) treatment. The chain recombines TRBV7-6 with TRBJ2-2, with 7 nucleotides matching TRBD2. The CDR3 DNA reads TGTGCCAGCAGCTCGGGCGGGGGTGAGAACACCGGGGAGCTGTTTTTT. Residues: CASSSGGGENTGELFF.